The 30 T cell receptor beta chains below come from one sample, sequenced in a study of cytomegalovirus exposure and HLA in healthy donors. The PCR ran on 60 Vbeta and 13 Jbeta primers. Only in-frame clones appear in the TCRdb table, and some are missing; sequencing was by immunoSEQ multiplex PCR. Counted here are tens of thousands of clones, over 65% occurring once; the ten biggest clones make up roughly 18%. Sequencing was performed on PBMCs. Every receptor here comes from a man between 45 and 60 years old in good health and CMV-seropositive.

The chain carries TRBV10-3 and TRBJ2-7; TRBD2 is a possible D gene (6 bases). The CDR3 spans 15 residues. Germline V gives CDR1 ENHRY, CDR2 SYGVKD. The ends were cut back, 0 bases at V and 7 bases at J, with 16 bases in the middle. The chain's CDR3 is CAISESGTAVGEQYF. In DNA, the CDR3 is TGTGCCATCAGTGAGTCGGGGACTGCCGTTGGGGAGCAGTACTTC.

This clone is medium-sized in the sample. V is TRBV7-3 and J is TRBJ2-2, with 9 bases identical to TRBD1. There are 15 residues in the CDR3. Germline CDR1 SGHTA, CDR2 FQGTGA. V lost 5 bases to trimming and J lost 4 bases; unmatched junction nucleotides: 5. Written as DNA, the CDR3 is TGTGCCAGCAGCCCGACAGGGGGGGGCACCGGGGAGCTGTTTTTT. Protein sequence: CASSPTGGGTGELFF.

The V and J genes are TRBV6-4 and TRBJ2-6, with a possible D match to TRBD2 (5 bases). Germline V gene sequence: CDR1 MRHNA, CDR2 SNTAGT. The CDR3 sequence is 14 residues long. V lost 7 bases and J lost 0, with 7 bases in between. The CDR3 reads CASKRDSGANVLTF. In DNA, the CDR3 is TGTGCCAGCAAGAGGGACTCTGGGGCCAACGTCCTGACTTTC.

The DNA for the CDR3 is TGTGCCAGCAGTCCTCGGACAGGACGGGGGACCGGGGAGCTGTTTTTT. It is translated as CASSPRTGRGTGELFF. The rearrangement joins TRBV2 to TRBJ2-2, with D possibly being TRBD1 (7 bases). The germline V and J ends were trimmed by 5 bases and 5 bases, with 18 bases remaining between them. This CDR3 contains 16 residues. CDR1 SNHLY and CDR2 FYNNEI come from the germline V gene. The full variable domain, its missing parts supplied by reference TRBV2 and TRBJ2-2, is EPEVTQTPSHQVTQMGQEVILRCVPISNHLYFYWYRQILGQKVEFLVSFYNNEISEKSEIFDDQFSVERPDGSNFTLKIRSTKLEDSAMYFCASSPRTGRGTGELFFGEGSRLTVL.

V gene TRBV10-2 combines with J gene TRBJ2-5, with D possibly TRBD1 on 6 matching bases. The V and J ends lost 9 bases and 2 bases respectively, with 13 bases between them. Per the germline V gene, CDR1 is WSHSY and CDR2 is SAAADI. This CDR3 has 13 amino acids. The CDR3 nucleotides read TGCGCCAGTTCTGGACAGCCTCAAGAGACCCAGTACTTC. This codes for CASSGQPQETQYF.

V is TRBV5-8 and J is TRBJ1-5, with D uncertain. CDR3 length: 17 residues. CDR1 is SGHTS, CDR2 YDEGEE, per germline. V lost 0 bases and J lost 0, with 13 bases in between. For the CDR3, the DNA is TGTGCCAGCAGCTTGGTGGAGGCATCCCATAGCAATCAGCCCCAGCATTTT. This gives the protein CASSLVEASHSNQPQHF.

The CDR3 DNA sequence: TGCGCCAGCAGCCAAGGTCGCCTAGCGGGGGGGAGAGAGACCCAGTACTTC. This sequence encodes CASSQGRLAGGRETQYF. The V and J genes are TRBV4-3 and TRBJ2-5, with 12 bases aligning to TRBD2. Germline V gives CDR1 LGHNA, CDR2 YSLEER. The CDR3 spans 17 residues. V shed 1 base, J shed 4 bases, and the junction held 7 bases outside the gene matches.

The chain carries TRBV19 and TRBJ2-1; no clear D gene. The CDR3 length is 12 residues. The ends were cut back, 3 bases at V and 7 bases at J, with 7 bases in the middle. The germline CDR1 and CDR2 sequences are LNHDA and SQIVND (reference sequence). For the CDR3, the DNA is TGTGCCAGTAGTATGCGCTGGAATGAGCAGTTCTTC. It encodes CASSMRWNEQFF.

This clone was picked up one time. The genes are TRBV28 and TRBJ2-3, with D perhaps matching TRBD2 (6 bases). The CDR3 is 14 amino acids. CDR1 and CDR2 (germline): MDHEN, SYDVKM. V lost 2 bases and J lost 5, with 11 bases in between. In nucleotides, the CDR3 is TGTGCCAGCAGTTTAATGGGAGGAAGAGATACGCAGTATTTT. Its protein is CASSLMGGRDTQYF.

This rearrangement joins TRBV6-5 to TRBJ1-5, with a weak D call TRBD1 (5 bases). Germline assignment: CDR1 MNHEY and CDR2 SVGAGI. There are 14 residues in the CDR3. V was clipped by 4 bases and J by 0 bases, with 7 bases between them. The CDR3 spells CASSWGLSNQPQHF. As DNA, the CDR3 is TGTGCCAGCAGTTGGGGACTTAGCAATCAGCCCCAGCATTTT.

V gene TRBV29-1 combines with J gene TRBJ2-2; D might be TRBD2 (5 bases). CDR3 length: 12 amino acids. V was pared by 7 bases and J by 5 bases, with 11 bases between. CDR1 is SQVTM, CDR2 ANQGSEA, per germline. The CDR3 loop reads CSAGRETGELFF. CDR3 coding DNA: TGCAGCGCCGGTAGGGAGACCGGGGAGCTGTTTTTT.

The chain has TRBV7-9 and TRBJ2-1; D is unresolved. This CDR3 has 13 residues. The germline CDR1 and CDR2 sequences are SEHNR and FQNEAQ (reference sequence). V was cut by 4 bases and J by 9 bases, with 13 bases left in between. The DNA of the CDR3 is TGTGCCAGCAGCTCCGCGGCAGATGCTGAGCAGTTCTTC. Amino acid sequence: CASSSAADAEQFF.

This chain connects TRBV6-1 to TRBJ1-2; perhaps TRBD1 as D (5 bases). This CDR3 has 13 amino acids. Per the germline V gene, CDR1 is MNHNS and CDR2 is SASEGT. With 4 bases removed from V and 4 bases from J, the gap between germline ends came to 10 bases. The CDR3 is CASSGDRLYGYTF. The CDR3 DNA is TGTGCCAGCAGTGGCGACAGACTCTATGGCTACACCTTC.

This clone occurred once. CDR3 sequence reads: CASSEPPGNYGYTF. The CDR3 DNA is TGTGCCAGCAGCGAACCCCCGGGGAACTATGGCTACACCTTC. The gene calls are TRBV28 and TRBJ1-2; D is uncertain. CDR3 length: 14 residues. V was pared by 6 bases and J by 2 bases, with 13 bases between. Germline values: CDR1 MDHEN, CDR2 SYDVKM.

The chain joins TRBV11-2 to TRBJ2-2, with 9 bases matching TRBD1. V was pared by 10 bases and J by 7 bases, with 10 bases of the junction left unmatched. CDR1 is SGHAT, CDR2 FQNNGV, per germline. CDR3 length equals 14 residues. The CDR3 region is CATRTGGAIGELFF. CDR3 DNA: TGTGCCACTAGAACAGGGGGCGCGATCGGGGAGCTGTTTTTT. Combining the CDR3 with reference TRBV11-2 and TRBJ2-2 gives the whole variable domain EAGVAQSPRYKIIEKRQSVAFWCNPISGHATLYWYQQILGQGPKLLIQFQNNGVVDDSQLPKDRFSAERLKGVDSTLKIQPAKLEDSAVYLCATRTGGAIGELFFGEGSRLTVL.

The V call is TRBV5-1, the J call TRBJ1-4; 8 bases align to TRBD1. The CDR3 contains 14 residues. Germline V lookup: CDR1 SGHRS, CDR2 YFSETQ. V was clipped by 4 bases and J by 5 bases; unmatched bases: 4. For the CDR3, the DNA is TGCGCCAGCAGCCCGTGGGACAGGAATGAAAAACTGTTTTTT. This translates into CASSPWDRNEKLFF.

This sequence joins TRBV6-6 and TRBJ2-1, with 7 bases aligning to TRBD2. V lost 0 bases and J lost 1; bases outside the gene matches: 3. This CDR3 spans 16 amino acids. The germline CDR1 and CDR2 sequences are MNHNY and SVGAGI (reference sequence). In DNA form, the CDR3 reads TGTGCCAGCAGTTACTCGGCGGGAGTTTCCTACAATGAGCAGTTCTTC. Protein: CASSYSAGVSYNEQFF.

The chain links TRBV9 to TRBJ2-1, with a tentative D call TRBD2 (7 bases). V was clipped by 7 bases and J by 2 bases, with 16 bases between them. CDR3 size: 15 residues. In germline, CDR1 is SGDLS, CDR2 YYNGEE. The CDR3 sequence is CASSNGGLTYNEQFF. CDR3 in DNA: TGTGCCAGCTCAAACGGGGGGCTCACCTACAATGAGCAGTTCTTC.

The genes are TRBV11-3 and TRBJ1-2, with TRBD1 matching 7 bases. The length of the CDR3 is 12 residues. Germline V gene lookup returns CDR1 SGHNT and CDR2 YENEEA. Trimming at V came to 4 bases and at J to 5 bases, leaving 1 base not matched to a gene. The CDR3 loop reads CASSSQGYGYTF. The CDR3 DNA reads TGTGCCAGCAGCTCACAGGGGTATGGCTACACCTTC. The variable domain in full, completed from reference TRBV11-3 and TRBJ1-2, reads EAGVVQSPRYKIIEKKQPVAFWCNPISGHNTLYWYLQNLGQGPELLIRYENEEAVDDSQLPKDRFSAERLKGVDSTLKIQPAELGDSAVYLCASSSQGYGYTFGSGTRLTVV.

This chain uses TRBV29-1 with TRBJ2-7, with 7 bases matching TRBD2. Germline values: CDR1 SQVTM, CDR2 ANQGSEA. This CDR3 spans 13 amino acids. J gave up 1 base and V 6 bases, and 6 bases lay outside the gene matches. CDR3 coding DNA: TGCAGCGTAATGACCGGGGGGTCCTACGAGCAGTACTTC. Its translation: CSVMTGGSYEQYF.

This clone came up a few times. The CDR3 protein is CASSQDYWTGGSLGEYTF. DNA of the CDR3: TGTGCCAGCAGCCAAGATTATTGGACAGGAGGGAGTCTAGGGGAATACACCTTC. This chain uses TRBV14 with TRBJ1-2; 7 positions match TRBD1. This CDR3 spans 18 amino acids. V dropped 0 bases and J dropped 11; count of bases not matched to a gene: 21. Germline V gene sequence: CDR1 SGHDN, CDR2 FVKESK.

The chain recombines TRBV5-1 with TRBJ2-7; 11 nucleotides align to TRBD1. This CDR3 comprises 15 residues. V was clipped by 3 bases and J by 2 bases; unmatched bases: 4. Germline V CDR1 and CDR2: SGHRS, YFSETQ. The CDR3 is CASSWGTGGTYEQYF. For the CDR3, the DNA is TGCGCCAGCAGCTGGGGGACAGGGGGAACCTACGAGCAGTACTTC.

There are a few counts of this clone. The rearrangement links TRBV11-3 to TRBJ1-1, with a weak D call TRBD1 (5 bases). The CDR3 runs 11 residues. V was trimmed by 2 bases and J by 8 bases, leaving 6 bases between them. Looked up from germline, CDR1 is SGHNT and CDR2 is YENEEA. The CDR3 nucleotides are TGTGCCAGCAGCTTACAGGGCGAAGCTTTCTTT. This codes for CASSLQGEAFF. The complete variable domain, with remaining parts taken from reference TRBV11-3 and TRBJ1-1, reads EAGVVQSPRYKIIEKKQPVAFWCNPISGHNTLYWYLQNLGQGPELLIRYENEEAVDDSQLPKDRFSAERLKGVDSTLKIQPAELGDSAVYLCASSLQGEAFFGQGTRLTVV.

This clone has just a few counts. The CDR3 nucleotides are TGTGCCAGCAGCCCCAGGTTTGCGCGTGATGAAGCTTTCTTT. Protein sequence: CASSPRFARDEAFF. The V call is TRBV5-8, the J call TRBJ1-1; D is unresolved. The CDR3 loop spans 14 amino acids. CDR1 is SGHTS and CDR2 is YDEGEE in the germline V gene. Trimming removed 4 bases at V and 7 bases at J, with 17 bases between.

CDR3 sequence: CASTGHLSYEQYF. The CDR3 region has the DNA TGTGCCAGCACTGGACACCTCTCCTACGAGCAGTACTTC. The chain is built from TRBV2 and TRBJ2-7, with D possibly being TRBD1 (5 bases). CDR1 SNHLY and CDR2 FYNNEI come from the germline V gene. Trimming removed 7 bases from V and 0 bases from J, with 10 bases in between. The CDR3 contains 13 residues.

This rearrangement joins TRBV6-6 to TRBJ2-5, with 11 nucleotides matching TRBD2. Matching the DNA end better, TRBJ2-7 makes the J call doubtful. The germline V gene has CDR1 MNHNY and CDR2 SVGAGI (reference sequence). The CDR3 extends over 15 amino acids. The CDR3 reads CASTLLAGGSYEQYF. CDR3 bases: TGTGCCAGCACCCTTCTAGCGGGGGGCTCCTACGAGCAGTACTTC.

V gene TRBV7-8 combines with J gene TRBJ2-7; 9 bases match TRBD1. CDR3 size: 15 residues. Germline V CDR1 and CDR2: SGHVS, FQNEAQ. After removal of 5 bases from V and 3 bases from J, the junction contained 8 bases not matched to a gene. The CDR3 DNA sequence: TGTGCCAGCAGCCTACAAGGGACAGGGAACTACGAGCAGTACTTC. Residues: CASSLQGTGNYEQYF.

V gene TRBV7-2 combines with J gene TRBJ1-2, with 8 bases aligning to TRBD1. The CDR3 spans 15 residues. V shed 4 bases and J 5 bases; nucleotides not matched to a gene: 9. Per the germline V gene, CDR1 is SGHTA and CDR2 is FQGNSA. CDR3 sequence reads: CASSSLLTGAYGYTF. The CDR3 DNA reads as TGTGCCAGCAGCTCCCTCCTGACAGGGGCTTATGGCTACACCTTC.

In this sample, this clone turned up a few times. This sequence joins TRBV5-1 and TRBJ2-3, with 11 positions matching TRBD1. The germline gives CDR1 SGHRS, CDR2 YFSETQ. This CDR3 spans 14 amino acids. After removal of 4 bases from V and 5 bases from J, the junction contained 3 bases not matched to a gene. Written as DNA, the CDR3 is TGCGCCAGCAGCCTTGGGACAGGGGGAGATACGCAGTATTTT. Its translation is CASSLGTGGDTQYF.

The CDR3 here is CASRSYRNTGELFF. DNA for the CDR3: TGTGCCAGCAGGAGTTACCGGAACACCGGGGAGCTGTTTTTT. The rearrangement links TRBV7-3 to TRBJ2-2, with D hard to call. Trimming left V 6 bases short and J 1 base short, with 9 bases between. Germline CDR1 SGHTA, CDR2 FQGTGA. The CDR3 runs to 14 residues.